Listed here are 13 T cell receptor beta chains from one sample, sequenced in a study of early T cells in non-severe SARS-CoV-2 infection. TCRdb re-analysed the 5' RACE reads in MiXCR, keeping a single row per CDR3 protein. The sample holds 27,000 or so distinct CDR3 sequences, 4% to 5.5% seen once. Material for sequencing was whole blood. These TCRs come from an adult who was a healthcare worker with PCR-confirmed SARS-CoV-2 infection or an uninfected control (not recorded which).

The sample holds many counts of this clonotype. This sequence joins TRBV19 and TRBJ2-1; D not certain. V lost 2 bases, J lost 0 bases, and 8 bases lay in between. Germline CDR1 LNHDA, CDR2 SQIVND (reference sequence). This CDR3 has 15 amino acids. The CDR3 loop is CASSIQLSSYNEQFF. In DNA, the CDR3 is TGTGCCAGTAGTATACAGCTGAGCTCCTACAATGAGCAGTTCTTC.

There are many counts of this clonotype. The chain combines TRBV7-2 with TRBJ2-1, with a possible D match to TRBD2 (6 bases). This CDR3 spans 17 amino acids. V was pared by 1 base and J by 0 bases, with 13 bases between. Germline V CDR1 and CDR2: SGHTA, FQGNSA. The CDR3 spells CASSLDYSGFSYNEQFF. The CDR3 DNA reads TGTGCCAGCAGCTTAGACTATAGCGGTTTCTCCTACAATGAGCAGTTCTTC.

This clonotype was detected ten times or more. V usage is TRBV29-1 and J usage is TRBJ2-1; 7 bases align to TRBD1. The CDR3 totals 12 residues. After removal of 6 bases from V and 7 bases from J, the junction contained 6 bases not matched to a gene. Germline CDR1 reads SQVTM; CDR2 reads ANQGSEA. CDR3 amino acids: CSVADRDNEQFF. As DNA, the CDR3 is TGCAGCGTCGCCGACAGGGATAATGAGCAGTTCTTC.

This clonotype was picked up many times. The chain carries TRBV5-4 and TRBJ2-1; 7 nucleotides line up with TRBD2. CDR1 SGHNT and CDR2 YYREEE come from the germline V gene (reference sequence). The CDR3 consists of 13 residues. Trimming cost V 0 bases and J 9 bases; bases outside gene matches: 3. CDR3: CASSLVGEGEQFF. The DNA for the CDR3 is TGTGCCAGCAGCTTGGTGGGGGAGGGTGAGCAGTTCTTC.

This clonotype qualifies as medium-sized. The chain recombines TRBV5-1 with TRBJ2-7; 10 nucleotides line up with TRBD2. Germline V CDR1 and CDR2: SGHRS, YFSETQ. V was clipped by 0 bases and J by 4 bases; unmatched bases: 7. The CDR3 loop spans 16 amino acids. This CDR3 reads CASSLAPAGGPYEQYF. The DNA for the CDR3 is TGCGCCAGCAGCTTGGCCCCAGCGGGAGGGCCTTACGAGCAGTACTTC.

This clonotype was seen ten or more times. The chain employs TRBV6-1 and TRBJ2-7; D gene uncertain. CDR1 and CDR2 (germline): MNHNS, SASEGT. The CDR3 has 13 amino acids. V gave up 7 bases and J gave up 4 bases, with 14 bases separating them. The CDR3 loop is CASTRSPFYEQYV. For the CDR3, the DNA is TGTGCCAGCACCAGGAGCCCCTTTTACGAGCAGTACGTC.

Only a few counts were recorded for this clonotype. This chain connects TRBV27 to TRBJ2-1; 7 bases align to TRBD2. The CDR3 loop spans 15 amino acids. Germline CDR1 reads MNHEY; CDR2 reads SMNVEV (reference sequence). The V and J ends lost 6 bases and 4 bases, in that order; junction bases with no gene match: 9. In DNA form, the CDR3 reads TGTGCCAGCAGGAGATTAACTAGCGATTACAATGAGCAGTTCTTC. Its translation: CASRRLTSDYNEQFF.

This clonotype was recorded many times. The J gene is TRBJ1-1, the V gene TRBV20-1, with TRBD1 as a possible D gene (6 bases). The CDR3 runs to 14 residues. The germline V gene encodes CDR1 DFQATT and CDR2 SNEGSKA (reference sequence). V shed 2 bases and J shed 7 bases, with 17 bases lying between them. The CDR3 bases are TGCAGTGCTAGATGGGAAGATTCGACAGGTGAAGCTTTCTTT. Translation gives CSARWEDSTGEAFF.

This clonotype was observed many times. It is likely a read error, because the conserved phenylalanine at the end of the CDR3 is missing. The DNA is omitted, as the CDR3 cannot be located on it reliably, and the CDR3 follows TCRdb's listing. The V and J genes are TRBV29-1 and TRBJ1-1; TRBD1 was called by the table and not checked on the DNA. The CDR3 totals 9 residues, both ends included. Germline assignment: CDR1 SQVTM and CDR2 ANQGSEA. The CDR3 is CSVDVGQMG.

This clonotype was seen only a few times. This sequence joins TRBV7-2 and TRBJ2-3; no reliable D call. Trimming took off 5 bases at V and 0 bases at J, with 12 bases between the two ends. In germline, CDR1 is SGHTA, CDR2 FQGNSA. There are 15 residues in the CDR3. The CDR3 protein is CASSTQSISTDTQYF. In DNA form, the CDR3 reads TGTGCCAGCAGCACGCAATCTATTAGCACAGATACGCAGTATTTT.

The chain links TRBV10-3 to TRBJ2-1; 9 bases match TRBD2. The V gene end was trimmed by 5 bases and the J gene end by 6 bases; junction bases not matched to a gene: 5. The CDR3 is 14 amino acids. Germline V gives CDR1 ENHRY, CDR2 SYGVKD. The CDR3 loop is CAISPGLARNEQFF. In DNA form, the CDR3 reads TGTGCCATCAGTCCCGGACTAGCGCGCAATGAGCAGTTCTTC.

This clonotype was seen many times. The CDR3: CASSLVPGASYEQYF. The DNA for the CDR3 is TGTGCCAGCAGCTTAGTGCCGGGAGCATCCTACGAGCAGTACTTC. This chain uses TRBV11-2 with TRBJ2-7; weak D call: TRBD2 (6 bases). Germline V lookup: CDR1 SGHAT, CDR2 FQNNGV. The CDR3 extends over 15 amino acids. Deletions cut 1 base from V and 1 base from J, with 11 bases between.

In its sample, this clonotype was seen many times. The V gene is TRBV12-3 or TRBV12-4, the J gene TRBJ2-1; 10 bases align to TRBD2. The ends lost 2 bases at V and 10 bases at J; junction bases unmatched: 8. The CDR3 runs 15 residues. CDR3 protein: CASSLLAGGLYEQFF. The CDR3 region has the DNA TGTGCCAGCAGTTTATTAGCGGGGGGTCTTTACGAGCAGTTCTTC.